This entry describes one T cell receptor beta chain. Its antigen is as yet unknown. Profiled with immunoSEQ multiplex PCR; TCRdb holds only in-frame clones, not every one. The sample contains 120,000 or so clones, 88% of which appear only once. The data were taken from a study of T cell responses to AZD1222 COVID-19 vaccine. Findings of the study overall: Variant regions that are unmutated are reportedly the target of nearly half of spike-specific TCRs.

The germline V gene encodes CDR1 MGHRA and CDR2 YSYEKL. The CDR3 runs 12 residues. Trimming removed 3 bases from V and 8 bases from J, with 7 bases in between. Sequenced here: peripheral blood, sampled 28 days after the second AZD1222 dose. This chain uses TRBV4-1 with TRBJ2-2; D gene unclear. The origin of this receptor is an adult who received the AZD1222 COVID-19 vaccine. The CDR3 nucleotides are TGCGCCAGCAGCCAGGCCGAAGGGGAGCTGTTTTTT. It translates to CASSQAEGELFF.